This T cell receptor beta chain was sequenced during a study of beta chain features in type 1 diabetes. Findings and limits, study-wide: VDJ junctions from patients with type 1 diabetes contained fewer insertions and more deletions. A PCR bias possibly favoring shorter templates would apply equally to patients and controls.

This clone was found a few times. Its antigen is not identified. The collection from each donor was one heparinised blood draw averaging around 0.11 L. It was via CD45RO/CCR7/CD25/CD127/CD95/CD27 that CD4+ naive, central memory, regulatory and stem cell-like memory cells were sorted. V was cut by 2 bases and J by 0 bases, with 7 bases left in between. Germline V gene lookup returns CDR1 MDHEN and CDR2 SYDVKM. This CDR3 contains 15 residues. Of the isolated RNA, all was reverse transcribed, and so the sequenced material was expressed TCRB transcripts. Assay used: immunoSEQ multiplex PCR; TCRdb lists only in-frame clones, some missing. The data hold roughly 610,000 clones, with about a sixth observed a single time.

The receptor comes from a young man in good health. This chain uses TRBV28 with TRBJ2-2, with D hard to call. The sequencing sample was made of naive CD4+ T cells from blood. CDR3 nucleotides: TGTGCCAGCAGTTTAATCCCCCCGAACACCGGGGAGCTGTTTTTT. Amino acid sequence: CASSLIPPNTGELFF.